Given below is one TCR beta chain in context. The table lists this clonotype with many counts. Its antigen specificity is not known. The record has no base qualities; no much larger clone is one base away. For CDR1 and CDR2, the germline V gene (reference sequence) lists DFQATT and SNEGSKA. For this chain, trimming is 6 bases at the V end and 1 base at the J end, and the number of junction bases without a gene match is 6. Including cysteine and phenylalanine, the CDR3 has 15 amino acids. Only the CDR3 region is kept as DNA, spanning 45 bases read in frame from base 1. Genomic DNA served as template for TCR beta VDJ combination and CDR3 sequence profiling. An Illumina HiSeq 2000 was the platform used for TCR repertoire sequencing. On the authors' methods: TRBV/TRBJ rearrangement plots, CDR3 size and DJ length profiles, and Simpson's diversity index were used to evaluate the repertoires. The most abundant DNA sequence in the deep sequencing data was defined as the immunodominant clone. CDR3 amino acid sequences were checked for sharing across subjects and were also compared against the VDJdb database and published repertoires. TCRdb reprocessing: public reads trimmed at Q25 with fastp, clones called with MiXCR, in-frame beta chains kept. Each CDR3 protein gets just one entry, which takes the most common genes and DNA from the rows behind it. TCRdb, not the original authors, processed these V and J calls. The sample table shows about 190,000 distinct CDR3 sequences, and more than 45% are seen once. 8.5% to 10% of the sample lies in the top ten.

Flow cytometry had shown CD8+CD57+ cell expansion in the patients selected for sequencing. Every patient had a diagnosis of severe acquired aplastic anemia based on International Study of Aplastic Anemia and Agranulocytosis and Camitta criteria. No patient had received any therapy when blood was sampled. TCR repertoires of sorted CD4+ and CD8+ blood T cells from severe aplastic anemia patients and healthy subjects were deep-sequenced in the study. Patients were enrolled under clinicaltrials.gov protocols 00001620, 01623167, 00001397, 00071045, 00081523 and 00961064 in the USA. Ficoll-Paque density gradient centrifugation was used to isolate peripheral blood mononuclear cells. Before DNA extraction, CD4+ and CD8+ T cells were sorted with FACS or magnetic beads. These data belong to a study of CD8+CD57+ T cells in acquired aplastic anemia (dated 2018 in TCRdb). Broadly, across the study: Extracted DNA from sorted CD4+ and CD8+ cells averaged 3.2 ug, ranging from about 0.18 to 27.4 ug. CD8+CD57+ expansion was defined as a frequency above the mean frequency observed in healthy subjects.

What the study reported, not specific to this receptor: Around 28 CD8+ CDR3 sequences were found to be shared between patients and controls, but these sequences appeared to be highly expressed in patients and within the immunodominant clones of the patients. Between patients and healthy controls, no significant difference in CD8+ Simpson's diversity was found (P=0.060).

This TCR came from a human donor with aplastic anemia. Sequencing was done on a sample of sorted CD4+, CD8+, or CD8+CD57+ T cells (not recorded which) from PBMCs. This receptor chain uses TRBV20-1 and TRBJ1-6; 7 bases in between match TRBD1. The CDR3 corresponds to CSARMTGSYNSPLHF. The DNA sequence is given as TGCAGTGCGAGAATGACAGGGTCCTATAATTCACCCCTCCACTTT.